Shown below are 18 T cell receptor beta chains from a single sample sequenced in a study of cytomegalovirus exposure and HLA in healthy donors. The PCR employed 60 Vbeta primers together with 13 Jbeta primers. TCRdb's table, derived via immunoSEQ multiplex PCR, lists solely in-frame clones and lacks some. The sample carries more than 90,000 clones, about two thirds recorded once. The material sequenced was PBMCs. The receptors derive from a man aged 50 to 60 in good health and CMV-seronegative.

The rearrangement joins TRBV27 to TRBJ1-1; D unclear. The CDR3 is 14 amino acids. V lost 6 bases and J 1 base, leaving 12 bases between the germline ends. Germline V gives CDR1 MNHEY, CDR2 SMNVEV (reference sequence). The CDR3 nucleotides read TGTGCCAGCAGCTTAAACGGAGAGAACACTGAAGCTTTCTTT. Amino acid sequence: CASSLNGENTEAFF.

The chain is built from TRBV5-1 and TRBJ2-1, with 7 bases fitting TRBD2. CDR3 length equals 14 residues. Trimming removed 3 bases from V and 6 bases from J; junction bases left unmatched: 6. CDR1 is SGHRS and CDR2 is YFSETQ in the germline V gene. CDR3 bases: TGCGCCAGCAGCTGGGGGGGGAGAGGCAATGAGCAGTTCTTC. Translated, it gives CASSWGGRGNEQFF.

The chain joins TRBV5-6 to TRBJ1-6; D unresolved. CDR1 is SGHDT and CDR2 is YYEEEE in the germline V gene. V lost 1 base and J lost 7, with 9 bases in between. The CDR3 spans 14 residues. CDR3 sequence reads: CASSLWSYNSPLHF. The CDR3 DNA follows: TGTGCCAGCAGCTTGTGGAGTTACAATTCACCCCTCCACTTT.

This chain's CDR3 is CASSQPGGNTEAFF. CDR3 sequence (DNA): TGTGCCAGCAGCCAACCAGGGGGGAACACTGAAGCTTTCTTT. The rearrangement uses TRBV4-2 and TRBJ1-1; 7 bases map to TRBD1. With 2 bases clipped from V and 1 base from J, the junction kept 1 base outside the gene matches. This CDR3 has 14 residues. The germline V gene encodes CDR1 LGHNA and CDR2 YNFKEQ.

The chain is built from TRBV9 and TRBJ2-3, with 11 positions matching TRBD2. J lost 1 base, V lost 0 bases, and 1 base had no gene match. Germline lookup yields CDR1 SGDLS and CDR2 YYNGEE. This CDR3 comprises 16 residues. The CDR3 nucleotides read TGTGCCAGCAGCGTAGTACTAGCGGGGGGCACAGATACGCAGTATTTT. Its translation is CASSVVLAGGTDTQYF.

This clone showed up just once. This rearrangement joins TRBV5-4 to TRBJ2-5, with D perhaps matching TRBD1 (6 bases). With 6 bases removed from V and 5 bases from J, the gap between germline ends came to 11 bases. From germline, CDR1 is SGHNT and CDR2 YYREEE (reference sequence). The CDR3 totals 12 residues. The CDR3 here is CASNLRGETQYF. The CDR3, as DNA: TGTGCCAGCAACCTCAGGGGTGAGACCCAGTACTTC.

The chain carries TRBV4-1 and TRBJ2-7, with 8 bases matching TRBD1. The CDR3 has 15 residues. V was pared by 5 bases and J by 4 bases, with 10 bases of the junction left unmatched. In germline, CDR1 is MGHRA, CDR2 YSYEKL. CDR3 protein: CASSVTTTGDYEQYV. DNA for the CDR3: TGCGCCAGCAGCGTCACCACGACAGGGGATTACGAGCAGTACGTC.

The gene calls are TRBV10-3 and TRBJ1-5; D not resolved. Deletions cut 2 bases from V and 5 bases from J, with 4 bases between. This CDR3 comprises 12 residues. The germline CDR1 and CDR2 sequences are ENHRY and SYGVKD. The CDR3 sequence: CAISETYQPQHF. The CDR3 DNA reads TGTGCCATCAGTGAGACATATCAGCCCCAGCATTTT.

Note on this clone: The junction departs from the called germline gene at one end, perhaps through a read error. The rearrangement links TRBV7-7 to TRBJ1-3, with TRBD1 matching over 8 bases. The length of the CDR3 is 14 residues. Germline V gene data show CDR1 as SSHAT and CDR2 as FNYEAQ (reference sequence). The CDR3 coding sequence is TGTGCTAGCAGCCCCGGGACAGGCGGAAACACCATATATTTT. Amino acids: CASSPGTGGNTIYF.

The chain uses TRBV4-2 and TRBJ1-2; tentatively, D is TRBD1 (5 bases). V lost 2 bases to trimming and J lost 5 bases, with 12 bases between them. The CDR3 spans 14 residues. CDR1 and CDR2 (germline): LGHNA, YNFKEQ. CDR3 nucleotides: TGTGCCAGCAGCCAATTACAGGTTGGGTATGGCTACACCTTC. Protein sequence: CASSQLQVGYGYTF.

This clone has more than one count but fewer than ten. The chain couples TRBV5-6 to TRBJ2-1; 14 bases align to TRBD2. Germline-derived CDR1 and CDR2 are SGHDT and YYEEEE. Losses at the gene ends were 0 bases for V and 7 bases for J; bases not matched to a gene: 6. The CDR3 consists of 17 residues. CDR3 residues: CASSLGLAGGPGNEQFF. The DNA for the CDR3 is TGTGCCAGCAGCTTGGGACTAGCGGGAGGGCCCGGTAATGAGCAGTTCTTC.

The table lists this clone with a few counts. The chain has TRBV6-1 and TRBJ2-5; 10 bases line up with TRBD1. CDR1 and CDR2 (germline): MNHNS, SASEGT. After removal of 6 bases from V and 5 bases from J, the junction contained 9 bases not matched to a gene. This CDR3 comprises 15 residues. CDR3 residues: CASSSRDRGGETQYF. Written as DNA, the CDR3 is TGTGCCAGCAGCTCCCGGGACAGGGGTGGGGAGACCCAGTACTTC.

The J gene is TRBJ1-1, the V gene TRBV21-1. TRBV21-1 is shown as a pseudogene. The CDR3 is 18 residues long. Here the CDR3 reads CASSKLTDGVGMNTEAFF. CDR3 DNA sequence: TGTGCCAGCAGCAAACTCACTGACGGGGTCGGCATGAACACTGAAGCTTTCTTT.

This clone came up a few times. This rearrangement joins TRBV11-2 to TRBJ1-5; TRBD1 might be the D (6 bases). There are 14 residues in the CDR3. Deletions cut 4 bases from V and 6 bases from J, with 13 bases between. Per germline, CDR1 SGHAT and CDR2 FQNNGV. The CDR3 here is CASSSGRGGQPQHF. DNA for the CDR3: TGTGCCAGCAGCTCGGGCCGAGGGGGTCAGCCCCAGCATTTT. The full variable domain, in which reference TRBV11-2 and TRBJ1-5 provide the parts outside the CDR3, is EAGVAQSPRYKIIEKRQSVAFWCNPISGHATLYWYQQILGQGPKLLIQFQNNGVVDDSQLPKDRFSAERLKGVDSTLKIQPAKLEDSAVYLCASSSGRGGQPQHFGDGTRLSIL.

The chain combines TRBV10-1 with TRBJ1-2, with D possibly matching TRBD1 (6 bases). Germline V CDR1 and CDR2: WNHNN, SYGVQD (reference sequence). Trimming removed 3 bases at V and 8 bases at J, with 22 bases between. CDR3 length equals 16 residues. For the CDR3, the DNA is TGCGCCAGCAGTGAATGGCGGGGGCGTTATTTGCTGGGCTACACCTTC. Protein sequence: CASSEWRGRYLLGYTF.

This clone was found a few times. The chain joins TRBV6-5 to TRBJ1-2, with D tentatively TRBD1 (5 bases). V gave up 5 bases and J gave up 5 bases, with 12 bases separating them. Per germline, CDR1 MNHEY and CDR2 SVGAGI. CDR3 length: 13 residues. The CDR3 spells CASSRTTYYGYTF. CDR3 sequence (DNA): TGTGCCAGCAGTCGGACAACTTATTATGGCTACACCTTC.

The V and J genes are TRBV2 and TRBJ1-3; possibly TRBD1 for D (5 bases). CDR3 size: 14 residues. CDR1 is SNHLY, CDR2 FYNNEI, per germline. Trimming removed 6 bases from V and 2 bases from J, with 11 bases in between. CDR3 amino acids: CASSVQGTGNTIYF. CDR3 DNA: TGTGCCAGCAGCGTTCAGGGAACTGGAAACACCATATATTTT.

The chain recombines TRBV27 with TRBJ1-4, with D uncertain. The CDR3 runs 12 residues. Germline CDR1 and CDR2: MNHEY and SMNVEV (reference sequence). The V and J ends lost 5 bases and 7 bases respectively, with 8 bases between them. This CDR3 is CASSPRGEKLFF. The DNA of the CDR3 is TGTGCCAGCAGTCCGCGGGGTGAAAAACTGTTTTTT.